This passage covers 32 T cell receptor beta chains from one sample sequenced in a study of Graves' ophthalmopathy and Graves' hyperthyroidism. RNA transcripts were the source from which TCR beta CDR3 regions were amplified. HTBI primers served in a first-round RT-PCR, which a second-round multiplex PCR followed. Via MiXCR, TCRdb re-called the multiplex PCR reads, giving one row per CDR3 protein. The sample has about half a million distinct CDR3 sequences, approximately 15% seen once. The sample comprised blood. Receptors originate from a woman in her 30s with Graves' ophthalmopathy.

This clonotype has ten or more counts. The chain employs TRBV24-1 and TRBJ1-1; TRBD1 might be the D (6 bases). V lost 2 bases, J lost 1 base, and 13 bases lay in between. CDR1 and CDR2 (germline): KGHDR, SFDVKD. The CDR3 covers 16 residues. This CDR3 reads CATSDYHIQGNTEAFF. As DNA, the CDR3 is TGTGCCACCAGTGATTACCATATACAGGGGAACACTGAAGCTTTCTTT.

This clonotype appeared many times. The chain is built from TRBV27 and TRBJ1-2, with 9 bases lining up with TRBD1. The CDR3 is 15 residues long. Per the germline V gene, CDR1 is MNHEY and CDR2 is SMNVEV (reference sequence). The V gene end was trimmed by 5 bases and the J gene end by 5 bases; junction bases not matched to a gene: 9. The CDR3 spells CASSKIQGAVYGYTF. In DNA form, the CDR3 reads TGTGCCAGCAGTAAAATACAGGGGGCGGTGTATGGCTACACCTTC.

This clonotype appeared many times. The rearrangement links TRBV2 to TRBJ2-5, with a possible D match to TRBD2 (6 bases). Trimming stripped 4 bases from V and 5 bases from J, with 14 bases between. CDR1 is SNHLY, CDR2 FYNNEI, per germline. This CDR3 is 14 amino acids long. CDR3 amino acids: CASSGAGSGETQYF. The CDR3 DNA reads TGTGCCAGCAGTGGGGCGGGATCAGGGGAGACCCAGTACTTC.

This clonotype has ten or more counts. V is TRBV28 and J is TRBJ2-7, with 8 bases that match TRBD1. Germline CDR1 reads MDHEN; CDR2 reads SYDVKM. CDR3 length equals 16 residues. V shed 1 base and J 0 bases; nucleotides not matched to a gene: 5. The CDR3 DNA reads TGTGCCAGCAGTTTATACAGGGGGACCTACTCCTACGAGCAGTACTTC. It yields the protein CASSLYRGTYSYEQYF.

This clonotype was found a few times. The chain employs TRBV29-1 and TRBJ1-1; TRBD1 matches at 10 bases. This CDR3 has 12 amino acids. The V gene end was trimmed by 7 bases and the J gene end by 6 bases; junction bases not matched to a gene: 5. Germline V gene sequence: CDR1 SQVTM, CDR2 ANQGSEA. CDR3: CSAGTGVAEAFF. CDR3 bases: TGCAGCGCCGGGACAGGGGTCGCTGAAGCTTTCTTT.

This clonotype has a handful of counts. This sequence joins TRBV5-8 and TRBJ1-5, with D unclear. The V gene lost 0 bases and the J gene lost 1 base, with 8 bases spanning the gap. The CDR3 totals 15 residues. CDR1 and CDR2 from the germline V gene are SGHTS and YDEGEE. The CDR3, as DNA: TGTGCCAGCAGCTTGGGGCAGACGAGCAATCAGCCCCAGCATTTT. This sequence encodes CASSLGQTSNQPQHF.

This clonotype has at least ten counts. The chain couples TRBV20-1 to TRBJ1-5; D uncertain. V lost 2 bases, J lost 4 bases, and 6 bases lay in between. CDR1 is DFQATT and CDR2 is SNEGSKA in the germline V gene (reference sequence). The CDR3 runs to 12 residues. Here the CDR3 reads CSARQFNQPQHF. CDR3 DNA: TGCAGTGCTAGACAGTTTAATCAGCCCCAGCATTTT.

This clonotype was detected many times. The V and J genes are TRBV6-1 and TRBJ2-2; D gene uncertain. Germline loops: CDR1 MNHNS, CDR2 SASEGT. The V and J ends lost 1 base and 6 bases respectively, with 6 bases between them. The CDR3 spans 13 residues. The chain's CDR3 is CASSEDWAGELFF. The CDR3, as DNA: TGTGCCAGCAGTGAAGACTGGGCCGGGGAGCTGTTTTTT.

This clonotype came up many times. The gene calls are TRBV20-1 and TRBJ2-7, with a tentative D call TRBD2 (6 bases). CDR1 is DFQATT, CDR2 SNEGSKA, per germline (reference sequence). The V gene lost 0 bases and the J gene lost 2 bases, with 14 bases spanning the gap. CDR3 size: 15 residues. CDR3 in amino acids: CSARDLGTDPYEQYF. CDR3 nucleotide sequence: TGCAGTGCTAGAGATCTGGGGACTGATCCCTACGAGCAGTACTTC.

This clonotype has a count of ten or more. The genes are TRBV28 and TRBJ2-4; D ambiguous. Germline CDR1 reads MDHEN; CDR2 reads SYDVKM. The CDR3 length is 13 residues. The V gene lost 3 bases and the J gene lost 9 bases, with 12 bases spanning the gap. CDR3: CASSLRTLGIQYF. CDR3 bases: TGTGCCAGCAGTTTGCGGACCCTTGGCATTCAGTACTTC. Together with reference TRBV28 and TRBJ2-4, the CDR3 gives the full variable domain: DVKVTQSSRYLVKRTGEKVFLECVQDMDHENMFWYRQDPGLGLRLIYFSYDVKMKEKGDIPEGYSVSREKKERFSLILESASTNQTSMYLCASSLRTLGIQYFGAGTRLSVL.

As concerns this clonotype: A much larger clone differs by one base, so this may be a read error. The chain couples TRBV12-3 or TRBV12-4 to TRBJ1-5; D gene ambiguous. The CDR3 runs 16 residues. The CDR3 region is CASCFQSVHSNQPQHF. CDR3 in DNA: TGTGCCAGCTGTTTCCAATCGGTCCATAGCAATCAGCCCCAGCATTTT.

At least ten counts were recorded for this clonotype. V gene TRBV6-1 combines with J gene TRBJ1-5; D call uncertain. The ends were cut back, 8 bases at V and 6 bases at J, with 14 bases in the middle. Germline V CDR1 and CDR2: MNHNS, SASEGT. The CDR3 is made up of 13 amino acids. In DNA, the CDR3 is TGTGCCAGCGTGGACGGGTCAGGTCAGCCCCAGCATTTT. Amino acids: CASVDGSGQPQHF.

The count of this clonotype is one. Since the CDR3 does not end with the conserved phenylalanine or tryptophan, this likely comes from a read error. V gene TRBV2 combines with J gene TRBJ1-2; 7 nucleotides line up with TRBD1. Germline values: CDR1 SNHLY, CDR2 FYNNEI. The CDR3 contains 11 residues. CDR3 region: CGGGRNYGYTV. The CDR3 DNA reads TGTGGAGGGGGCCGCAACTATGGCTACACCGTC.

This clonotype came up many times. The J gene is TRBJ1-6, the V gene TRBV19; D unresolved. This CDR3 contains 16 residues. Germline CDR1 reads LNHDA; CDR2 reads SQIVND (reference sequence). Deletions cut 2 bases from V and 0 bases from J, with 8 bases between. The CDR3, as DNA: TGTGCCAGTAGTATAAGACGAAGCTCCTATAATTCACCCCTCCACTTT. Protein: CASSIRRSSYNSPLHF.

The table lists this clonotype with many counts. A much larger clone differs from this one at a single base, so this may be a read error. The V and J genes are TRBV6-1 and TRBJ1-1, with a weak D call TRBD1 (6 bases). The germline V and J ends were trimmed by 7 bases and 4 bases, with 16 bases remaining between them. In germline, CDR1 is MNHNS, CDR2 SASEGT. This CDR3 is built from 14 residues. CDR3 protein: CASTLGQQSTEAFF. The CDR3 DNA sequence: TGTGCCAGCACCCTGGGACAACAGAGCACTGAAGCTTTCTTT.

The chain couples TRBV4-1 to TRBJ1-2; D ambiguous. V shed 0 bases and J shed 8 bases, with 19 bases lying between them. CDR3 length equals 16 residues. The germline gives CDR1 MGHRA, CDR2 YSYEKL. In nucleotides, the CDR3 is TGCGCCAGCAGCCAAGAACTGGGTAGGGTTTCGTGGGGCTACACCTTC. It yields the protein CASSQELGRVSWGYTF.

This clonotype was seen a handful of times. The chain carries TRBV19 and TRBJ1-5; no reliable D call. Germline-derived CDR1 and CDR2 are LNHDA and SQIVND (reference sequence). This CDR3 is 15 amino acids long. Trimming removed 3 bases at V and 0 bases at J, with 9 bases between. The CDR3 spells CASSMIQDSNQPQHF. The CDR3 DNA follows: TGTGCCAGTAGTATGATTCAGGATAGCAATCAGCCCCAGCATTTT. Combining the CDR3 with reference TRBV19 and TRBJ1-5 gives the whole variable domain DGGITQSPKYLFRKEGQNVTLSCEQNLNHDAMYWYRQDPGQGLRLIYYSQIVNDFQKGDIAEGYSVSREKKESFPLTVTSAQKNPTAFYLCASSMIQDSNQPQHFGDGTRLSIL.

The table lists this clonotype with many counts. The rearrangement joins TRBV12-3 or TRBV12-4 to TRBJ1-6; 9 bases map to TRBD1. This CDR3 has 16 amino acids. V gave up 7 bases and J gave up 7 bases; unmatched junction bases: 11. The CDR3 DNA follows: TGTGCCAGCACCTTAGACAGGGGGTCTTGGAATTCACCCCTCCACTTT. Translation gives CASTLDRGSWNSPLHF.

This clonotype was observed many times. The chain is built from TRBV5-1 and TRBJ1-1; maybe TRBD1 (5 bases). V lost 3 bases and J lost 1, with 10 bases in between. Germline V lookup: CDR1 SGHRS, CDR2 YFSETQ. The CDR3 contains 14 residues. This CDR3 is CASSSQTENTEAFF. In DNA form, the CDR3 reads TGCGCCAGCAGCTCTCAGACAGAGAACACTGAAGCTTTCTTT.

This clonotype was observed a few times. The V gene is TRBV6-2 or TRBV6-3, the J gene TRBJ2-7, with D uncertain. CDR1 is MNHEY and CDR2 is SVGEGT in the germline V gene. V dropped 0 bases and J dropped 4 bases, with 10 bases sitting between them. This CDR3 region has 14 residues. CDR3 protein: CASSYSSTQYEQYF. The CDR3 bases are TGTGCCAGCAGTTACTCGAGTACACAATACGAGCAGTACTTC.

This clonotype showed up many times. The J gene is TRBJ2-7, the V gene TRBV19, with 7 bases aligning to TRBD1. Trimming at V came to 3 bases and at J to 0 bases, leaving 2 bases not matched to a gene. The CDR3 sequence is 14 residues long. Per germline, CDR1 LNHDA and CDR2 SQIVND (reference sequence). CDR3 in amino acids: CASSIGDSSYEQYF. CDR3 nucleotide sequence: TGTGCCAGTAGTATTGGGGACAGCTCCTACGAGCAGTACTTC.

This clonotype was counted at least ten times. V and J are TRBV12-3 or TRBV12-4 and TRBJ1-6; TRBD1 matches 7 bases. The CDR3 consists of 15 residues. The trim removed 6 bases at V and 9 bases at J, leaving 11 bases unmatched. CDR3 sequence (DNA): TGTGCCAGCAGAAGACAGGGAATAACCATTTCACCCCTCCACTTT. It is translated as CASRRQGITISPLHF.

In its sample, this clonotype was seen many times. This chain uses TRBV6-2 or TRBV6-3 with TRBJ2-2; no firm D call. The germline CDR1 and CDR2 sequences are MNHEY and SVGEGT. This CDR3 contains 12 residues. V lost 6 bases and J 5 bases, leaving 7 bases between the germline ends. The CDR3: CASRQFTGELFF. The DNA of the CDR3 is TGTGCCAGCAGACAGTTTACCGGGGAGCTGTTTTTT.

This clonotype was seen ten or more times. The chain employs TRBV11-2 and TRBJ2-7, with D tentatively TRBD1 or TRBD2 (6 bases each). The CDR3 covers 13 residues. Trimming shortened V by 1 base and J by 6 bases, and 10 bases separated the two germline ends. The germline CDR1 and CDR2 sequences are SGHAT and FQNNGV. The DNA of the CDR3 is TGTGCCAGCAGCTTAGGTACGGGGGCCGAGCAGTACTTC. It is translated as CASSLGTGAEQYF.

The sample holds many counts of this clonotype. This chain uses TRBV6-5 with TRBJ1-2, with TRBD1 as a possible D gene (6 bases). The CDR3 is 15 residues long. The V and J ends lost 2 bases and 4 bases respectively, with 14 bases between them. Germline V gene data show CDR1 as MNHEY and CDR2 as SVGAGI. The CDR3 region has the DNA TGTGCCAGCAGTTACACAGGGCTCTCTTCCTATGGCTACACCTTC. Its translation is CASSYTGLSSYGYTF.

This chain links TRBV27 with TRBJ1-6; 7 bases agree with TRBD1. V shed 5 bases and J 7 bases; nucleotides not matched to a gene: 8. CDR1 MNHEY and CDR2 SMNVEV come from the germline V gene (reference sequence). This CDR3 spans 15 amino acids. The CDR3 DNA sequence: TGTGCCAGCAGTCTCAAACAGGGGCACAATTCACCCCTCCACTTT. This gives the protein CASSLKQGHNSPLHF.

This clonotype was recorded at least ten times. The chain couples TRBV20-1 to TRBJ1-2; D not certain. The germline CDR1 and CDR2 sequences are DFQATT and SNEGSKA (reference sequence). The CDR3 has 14 amino acids. Trimming removed 1 base at V and 4 bases at J, with 13 bases between. The CDR3 here is CSARGPITPYGYTF. CDR3 nucleotides: TGCAGTGCTAGAGGACCGATCACACCCTATGGCTACACCTTC.

Many counts were recorded for this clonotype. The gene calls are TRBV20-1 and TRBJ2-5; 7 nucleotides agree with TRBD1. This CDR3 spans 14 amino acids. Trimming cost V 1 base and J 1 base; bases outside gene matches: 3. Germline assignment: CDR1 DFQATT and CDR2 SNEGSKA (reference sequence). CDR3 residues: CSARVGTAQETQYF. The CDR3 DNA reads TGCAGTGCTAGAGTAGGGACAGCCCAAGAGACCCAGTACTTC.

This clonotype was recorded many times. The rearrangement uses TRBV28 and TRBJ1-1, with no clear D. The germline V and J ends were trimmed by 8 bases and 0 bases, with 19 bases remaining between them. This CDR3 spans 16 amino acids. Germline V gene data show CDR1 as MDHEN and CDR2 as SYDVKM. This CDR3 reads CASRLTGNGVNTEAFF. In DNA form, the CDR3 reads TGTGCCAGCCGCCTGACCGGGAACGGGGTGAACACTGAAGCTTTCTTT.

This clonotype was seen repeatedly, ten times or more. This chain joins TRBV27 and TRBJ1-1; possibly TRBD1 for D (6 bases). The CDR3 loop spans 13 amino acids. The V gene lost 10 bases and the J gene lost 8 bases, with 20 bases spanning the gap. The V gene's germline CDR1 is MNHEY and CDR2 SMNVEV (reference sequence). The CDR3 DNA reads TGTGCCACCTTAGGCCCCTCCGGGACAGAAGCTTTCTTT. Translation gives CATLGPSGTEAFF.

This clonotype was seen ten or more times. The gene calls are TRBV10-2 and TRBJ1-5, with 7 bases matching TRBD1. Unmatched junction bases numbered 6, after V lost 3 bases and J lost 7 bases. Germline lookup yields CDR1 WSHSY and CDR2 SAAADI. There are 14 residues in the CDR3. The CDR3 DNA follows: TGCGCCAGCAGTGAAGTAGAGGGACAGCAGCCCCAGCATTTT. This gives the protein CASSEVEGQQPQHF.

This clonotype was counted a few times. The chain employs TRBV5-1 and TRBJ2-7; 11 positions agree with TRBD2. Germline V gene data show CDR1 as SGHRS and CDR2 as YFSETQ. V dropped 0 bases and J dropped 2; count of bases not matched to a gene: 10. The CDR3 contains 18 residues. CDR3 protein: CASSLGVASGGLAYEQYF. The CDR3 DNA is TGCGCCAGCAGCTTGGGAGTGGCTAGCGGGGGGCTGGCCTACGAGCAGTACTTC. The variable domain in full, completed from reference TRBV5-1 and TRBJ2-7, reads KAGVTQTPRYLIKTRGQQVTLSCSPISGHRSVSWYQQTPGQGLQFLFEYFSETQRNKGNFPGRFSGRQFSNSRSEMNVSTLELGDSALYLCASSLGVASGGLAYEQYFGPGTRLTVT.